This T cell receptor (beta chain) was identified in a study of cytomegalovirus exposure and HLA in healthy donors. PCR involved 60 Vbeta and 13 Jbeta primers. Generated by immunoSEQ multiplex PCR, the TCRdb table keeps only in-frame clones and is missing some. Here the sample spans around 70,000 clones, roughly four fifths being singletons. With V trimmed by 0 bases and J by 2 bases, 4 bases remained unmatched. CDR1 and CDR2 (germline): LNHNV, YYDKDF (reference sequence). This CDR3 comprises 15 residues. Points on this clone: The antigen is undetermined.

Study observations and caveats: The authors later linked a missense DCLRE1C variant to TCR beta V- and J-gene trimming.

The chain combines TRBV15 with TRBJ2-7, with TRBD1 matching over 7 bases. The TCR was taken from a male donor in good health and CMV-seropositive. Material for sequencing was PBMCs. As DNA, the CDR3 is TGTGCCACCAGCAGAGACCTGGGACAGACCTACGAGCAGTACTTC. Translation: CATSRDLGQTYEQYF.